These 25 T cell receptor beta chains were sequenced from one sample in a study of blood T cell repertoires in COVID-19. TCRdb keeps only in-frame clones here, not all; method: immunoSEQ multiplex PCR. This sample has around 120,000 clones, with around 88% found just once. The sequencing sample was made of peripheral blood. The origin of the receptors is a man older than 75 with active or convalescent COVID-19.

CDR3 protein: CASSFAESEAFF. The CDR3 nucleotides read TGTGCCAGCAGCTTCGCGGAATCTGAAGCTTTCTTT. The chain employs TRBV7-9 and TRBJ1-1; unclear D gene. This CDR3 spans 12 amino acids. Germline V lookup: CDR1 SEHNR, CDR2 FQNEAQ (reference sequence). V lost 3 bases and J 6 bases, leaving 8 bases between the germline ends.

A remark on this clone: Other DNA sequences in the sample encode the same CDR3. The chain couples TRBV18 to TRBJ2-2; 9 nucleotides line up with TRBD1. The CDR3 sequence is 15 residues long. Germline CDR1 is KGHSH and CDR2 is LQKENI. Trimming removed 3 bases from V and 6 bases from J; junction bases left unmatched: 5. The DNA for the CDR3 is TGTGCCAGCTCACCGAGGACAGGGGACTCCGGGGAGCTGTTTTTT. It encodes CASSPRTGDSGELFF.

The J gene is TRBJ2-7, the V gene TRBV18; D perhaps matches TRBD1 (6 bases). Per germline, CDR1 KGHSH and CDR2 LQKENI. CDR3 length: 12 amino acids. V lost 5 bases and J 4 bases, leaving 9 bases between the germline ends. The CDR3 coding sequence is TGTGCCAGCTCAGTACAGGGTTACGAGCAGTACTTC. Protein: CASSVQGYEQYF.

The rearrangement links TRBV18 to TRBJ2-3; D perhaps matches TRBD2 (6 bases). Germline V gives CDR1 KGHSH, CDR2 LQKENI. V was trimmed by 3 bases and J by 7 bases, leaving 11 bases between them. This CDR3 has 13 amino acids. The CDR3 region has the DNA TGTGCCAGCTCACCGCCGGGACTTAATACGCAGTATTTT. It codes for CASSPPGLNTQYF.

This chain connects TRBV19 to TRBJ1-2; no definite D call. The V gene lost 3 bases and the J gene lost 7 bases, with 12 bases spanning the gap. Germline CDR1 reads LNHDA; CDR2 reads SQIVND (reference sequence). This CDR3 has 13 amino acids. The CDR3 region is CASSIDQEGGYTF. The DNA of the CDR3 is TGTGCCAGTAGTATTGACCAGGAGGGTGGCTACACCTTC.

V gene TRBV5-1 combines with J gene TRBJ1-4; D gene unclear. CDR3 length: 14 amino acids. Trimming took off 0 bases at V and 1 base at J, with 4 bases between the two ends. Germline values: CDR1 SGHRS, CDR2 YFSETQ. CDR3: CASSLGGTNEKLFF. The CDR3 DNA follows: TGCGCCAGCAGCTTGGGAGGAACTAATGAAAAACTGTTTTTT. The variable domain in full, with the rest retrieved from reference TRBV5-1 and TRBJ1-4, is KAGVTQTPRYLIKTRGQQVTLSCSPISGHRSVSWYQQTPGQGLQFLFEYFSETQRNKGNFPGRFSGRQFSNSRSEMNVSTLELGDSALYLCASSLGGTNEKLFFGSGTQLSVL.

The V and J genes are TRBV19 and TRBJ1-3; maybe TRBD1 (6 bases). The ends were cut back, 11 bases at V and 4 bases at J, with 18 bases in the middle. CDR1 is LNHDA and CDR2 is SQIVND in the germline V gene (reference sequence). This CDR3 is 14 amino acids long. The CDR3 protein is CASDDRFSGNTIYF. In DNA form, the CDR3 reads TGTGCCTCAGACGACAGGTTTTCGGGAAACACCATATATTTT.

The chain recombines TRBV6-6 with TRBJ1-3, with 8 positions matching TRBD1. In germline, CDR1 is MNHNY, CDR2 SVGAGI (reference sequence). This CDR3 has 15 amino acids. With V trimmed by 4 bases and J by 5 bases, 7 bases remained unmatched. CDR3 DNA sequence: TGTGCCAGCAGTTCCCCGGACAGGGCGCGAAACACCATATATTTT. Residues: CASSSPDRARNTIYF.

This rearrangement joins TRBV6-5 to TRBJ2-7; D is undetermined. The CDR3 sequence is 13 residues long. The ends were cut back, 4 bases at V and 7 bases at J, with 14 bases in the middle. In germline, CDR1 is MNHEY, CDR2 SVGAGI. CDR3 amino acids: CASSSDPLREQYF. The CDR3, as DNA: TGTGCCAGCAGTTCCGACCCTCTGAGGGAGCAGTACTTC.

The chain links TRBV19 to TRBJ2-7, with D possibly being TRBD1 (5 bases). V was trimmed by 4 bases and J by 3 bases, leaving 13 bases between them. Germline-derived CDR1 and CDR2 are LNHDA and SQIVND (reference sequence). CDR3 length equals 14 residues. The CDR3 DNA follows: TGTGCCAGTAGTACGGTGGACAAGAACTACGAGCAGTACTTC. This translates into CASSTVDKNYEQYF.

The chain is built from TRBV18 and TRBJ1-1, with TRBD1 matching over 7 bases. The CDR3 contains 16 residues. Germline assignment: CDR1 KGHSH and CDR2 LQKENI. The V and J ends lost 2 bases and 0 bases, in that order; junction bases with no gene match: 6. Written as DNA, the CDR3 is TGTGCCAGCTCACCAGCGCCGACAGGGTTGAACACTGAAGCTTTCTTT. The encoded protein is CASSPAPTGLNTEAFF.

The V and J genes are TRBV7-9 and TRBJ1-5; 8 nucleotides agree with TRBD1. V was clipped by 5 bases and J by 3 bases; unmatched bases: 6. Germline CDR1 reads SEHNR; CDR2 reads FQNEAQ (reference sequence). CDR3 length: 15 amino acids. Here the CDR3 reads CASSQLDRDNQPQHF. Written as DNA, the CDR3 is TGTGCCAGCAGCCAATTGGACAGGGACAATCAGCCCCAGCATTTT.

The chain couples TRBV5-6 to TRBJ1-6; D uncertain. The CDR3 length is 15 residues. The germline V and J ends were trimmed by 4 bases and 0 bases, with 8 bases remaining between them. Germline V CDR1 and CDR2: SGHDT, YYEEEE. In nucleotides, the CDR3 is TGTGCCAGCAGCCCCGACATCTCCTATAATTCACCCCTCCACTTT. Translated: CASSPDISYNSPLHF.

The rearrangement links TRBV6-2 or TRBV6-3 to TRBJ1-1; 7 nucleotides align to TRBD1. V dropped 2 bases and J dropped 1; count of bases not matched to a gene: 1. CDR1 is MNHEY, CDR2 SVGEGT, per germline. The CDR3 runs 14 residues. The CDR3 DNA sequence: TGTGCCAGCAGTTACCAGGGGGAGAACACTGAAGCTTTCTTT. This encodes CASSYQGENTEAFF.

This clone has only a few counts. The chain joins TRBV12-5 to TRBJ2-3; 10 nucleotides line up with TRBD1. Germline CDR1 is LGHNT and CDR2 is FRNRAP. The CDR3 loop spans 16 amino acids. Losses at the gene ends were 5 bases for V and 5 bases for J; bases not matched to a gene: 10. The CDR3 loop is CASGPQGQGKRDTQYF. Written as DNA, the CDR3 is TGTGCTAGTGGTCCGCAGGGACAGGGGAAGAGAGATACGCAGTATTTT. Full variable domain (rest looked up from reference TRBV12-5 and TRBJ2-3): DARVTQTPRHKVTEMGQEVTMRCQPILGHNTVFWYRQTMMQGLELLAYFRNRAPLDDSGMPKDRFSAEMPDATLATLKIQPSEPRDSAVYFCASGPQGQGKRDTQYFGPGTRLTVL.

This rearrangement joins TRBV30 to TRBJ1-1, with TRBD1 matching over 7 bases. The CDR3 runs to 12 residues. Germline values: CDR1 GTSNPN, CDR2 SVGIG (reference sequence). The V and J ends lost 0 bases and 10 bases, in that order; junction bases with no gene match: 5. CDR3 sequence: CAWSVYDRAAFF. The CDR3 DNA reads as TGTGCCTGGAGTGTCTACGACAGGGCAGCTTTCTTT.

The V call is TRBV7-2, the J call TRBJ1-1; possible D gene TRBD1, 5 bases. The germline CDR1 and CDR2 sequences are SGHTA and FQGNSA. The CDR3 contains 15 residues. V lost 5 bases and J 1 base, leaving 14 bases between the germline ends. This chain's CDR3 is CASSSREGWNTEAFF. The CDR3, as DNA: TGTGCCAGCAGCAGTAGGGAGGGGTGGAACACTGAAGCTTTCTTT.

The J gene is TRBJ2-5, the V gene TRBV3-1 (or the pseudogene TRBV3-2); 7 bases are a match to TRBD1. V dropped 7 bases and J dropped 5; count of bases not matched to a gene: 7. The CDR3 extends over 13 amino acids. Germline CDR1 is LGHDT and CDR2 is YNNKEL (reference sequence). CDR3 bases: TGTGCCAGCATCCAGACAGGGCGGGAGACCCAGTACTTC. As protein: CASIQTGRETQYF.

The CDR3 loop is CASSHLPGQGLVWELFF. In nucleotides, the CDR3 is TGTGCCAGCAGCCACCTTCCGGGACAGGGCCTGGTGTGGGAGCTGTTTTTT. This chain uses TRBV4-2 with TRBJ2-2; TRBD1 aligns across 9 bases. CDR3 size: 17 residues. Germline values: CDR1 LGHNA, CDR2 YNFKEQ. J gave up 9 bases and V 3 bases, and 14 bases lay outside the gene matches.

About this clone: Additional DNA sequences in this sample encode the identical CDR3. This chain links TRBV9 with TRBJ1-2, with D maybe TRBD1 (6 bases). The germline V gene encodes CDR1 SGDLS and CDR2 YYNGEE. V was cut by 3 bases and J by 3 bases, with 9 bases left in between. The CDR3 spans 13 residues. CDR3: CASSGGGDYGYTF. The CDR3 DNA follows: TGTGCCAGCAGCGGAGGGGGTGACTATGGCTACACCTTC.

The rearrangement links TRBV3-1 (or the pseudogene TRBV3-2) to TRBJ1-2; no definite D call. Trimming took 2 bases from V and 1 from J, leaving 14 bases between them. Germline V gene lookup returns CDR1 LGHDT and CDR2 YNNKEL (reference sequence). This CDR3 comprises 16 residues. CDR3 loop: CASSQPYIGGNYGYTF. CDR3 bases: TGTGCCAGCAGCCAACCTTACATTGGAGGTAACTATGGCTACACCTTC.

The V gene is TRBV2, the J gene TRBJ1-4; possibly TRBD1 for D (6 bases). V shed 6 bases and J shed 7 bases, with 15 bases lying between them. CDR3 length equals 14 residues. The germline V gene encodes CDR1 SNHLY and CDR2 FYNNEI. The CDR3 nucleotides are TGTGCCAGCAGGCCCCCAGGGGTCGTTGAAAAACTGTTTTTT. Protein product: CASRPPGVVEKLFF.

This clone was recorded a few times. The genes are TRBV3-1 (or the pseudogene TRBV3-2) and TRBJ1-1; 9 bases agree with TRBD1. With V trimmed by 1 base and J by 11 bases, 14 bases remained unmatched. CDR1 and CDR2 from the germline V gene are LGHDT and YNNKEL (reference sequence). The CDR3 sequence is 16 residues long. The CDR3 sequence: CASSQGDREGVGKAFF. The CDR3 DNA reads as TGTGCCAGCAGCCAAGGGGACAGGGAGGGCGTGGGGAAGGCTTTCTTT.

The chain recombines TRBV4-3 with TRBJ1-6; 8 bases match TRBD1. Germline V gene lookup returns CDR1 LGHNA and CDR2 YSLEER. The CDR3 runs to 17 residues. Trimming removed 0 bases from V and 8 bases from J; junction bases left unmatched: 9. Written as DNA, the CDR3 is TGCGCCAGCAGCCAAGATTGGACAGGGAGGTCTGATTCACCCCTCCACTTT. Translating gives CASSQDWTGRSDSPLHF.

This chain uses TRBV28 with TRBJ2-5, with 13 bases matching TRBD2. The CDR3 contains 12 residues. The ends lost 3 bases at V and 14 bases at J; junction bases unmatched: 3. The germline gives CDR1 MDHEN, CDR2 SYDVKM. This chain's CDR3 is CASSLGLAGQYF. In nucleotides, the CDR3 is TGTGCCAGCAGTTTGGGACTAGCGGGGCAATACTTC.